These T cell receptor beta chains were read from a single sample in a study of blood T cell repertoires in COVID-19. The assay was immunoSEQ multiplex PCR, and TCRdb's table has in-frame clones only and misses some. The sample includes roughly 140,000 clones, about 81% seen only once; the top ten take around 4%. Source material: peripheral blood. These receptors came from a woman over 75 with acute or convalescent COVID-19. Both conserved end residues are part of each CDR3. Fields, in order: J gene, V gene, CDR3 protein.

J: TRBJ1-2
V: TRBV5-5
CDR3: CASISTGAGYTF

J: TRBJ2-5
V: TRBV2
CDR3: CASSEPGGDLETQYF

J: TRBJ2-5
V: TRBV27
CDR3: CASSLYYKETQYF

J: TRBJ2-3
V: TRBV11-2
CDR3: CASSFGGGRGADTQYF

J: TRBJ1-1
V: TRBV10-3
CDR3: CAIRVLTGRAEADTEAFF

J: TRBJ1-2
V: TRBV5-5
CDR3: CASTGTGDGYTF

J: TRBJ2-5
V: TRBV3-1/TRBV3-2
CDR3: CASSPPWGPEGTQYF

J: TRBJ2-3
V: TRBV28
CDR3: CASSSFPTQYF

J: TRBJ2-1
V: TRBV11-2
CDR3: CASSLHSGGYNEQFF

J: TRBJ1-2
V: TRBV30
CDR3: CAWAAGYGYTF

J: TRBJ1-6
V: TRBV27
CDR3: CASSYGGWGSPLHF

J: TRBJ1-1
V: TRBV30
CDR3: CAWNSGGNTEAFF

J: TRBJ1-3
V: TRBV4-2
CDR3: CASSQARGTGNTIYF

J: TRBJ1-6
V: TRBV27
CDR3: CASSRLRGQGYNSPLHF

J: TRBJ2-5
V: TRBV5-1
CDR3: CASSPGQLKQETQYF

J: TRBJ1-2
V: TRBV27
CDR3: CASRRAGGGNYGYTF

J: TRBJ2-5
V: TRBV9
CDR3: CASSGDRGVETQYF

J: TRBJ2-7
V: TRBV2
CDR3: CASSEQGNEQYF

J: TRBJ1-3
V: TRBV4-2
CDR3: CASSQTPPGGNTIYF

J: TRBJ2-7
V: TRBV28
CDR3: CATWGANYEQYF